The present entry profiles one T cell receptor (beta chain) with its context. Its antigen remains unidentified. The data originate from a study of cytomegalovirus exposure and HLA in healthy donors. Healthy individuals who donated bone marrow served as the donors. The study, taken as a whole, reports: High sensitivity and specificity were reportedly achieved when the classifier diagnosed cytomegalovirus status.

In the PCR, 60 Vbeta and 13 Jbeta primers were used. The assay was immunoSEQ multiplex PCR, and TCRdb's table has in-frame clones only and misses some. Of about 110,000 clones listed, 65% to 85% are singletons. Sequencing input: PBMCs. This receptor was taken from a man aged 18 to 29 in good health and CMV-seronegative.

In DNA, the CDR3 is TGTGCCAGCAGGGCGGGGGCTGGGACTAGCAATCAGCCCCAGCATTTT. Translation: CASRAGAGTSNQPQHF. This sequence joins TRBV2 and TRBJ1-5, with TRBD1 as a possible D gene (6 bases). CDR3 length: 16 residues. In germline, CDR1 is SNHLY, CDR2 FYNNEI. With 6 bases removed from V and 0 bases from J, the gap between germline ends came to 15 bases.